There are a few counts of the clone carrying this TCR beta chain. What it binds is not known. Extraction and reverse transcription of RNA yielded cDNA as the sequencing template. Using immunoSEQ multiplex PCR, the repertoire was profiled, and TCRdb retains in-frame clones only, with some absent. Among about 210,000 clones listed, roughly 44% were seen once. This specimen belongs to a study of CD8+ T cells in alopecia areata. Treatment in this sample: oral pan-JAK inhibitor, 5-10 mg twice daily. The study, taken as a whole, reports: Lesional scalp, especially alopecia totalis/universalis, showed higher clonality than normal scalp. How baseline CD8+ expansion relates to response remains uncertain (there was one nonresponder).

The V end lost 0 bases, the J end lost 3 bases, and 13 bases lay between the germline ends. This CDR3 contains 15 residues. Looked up from germline, CDR1 is GTSNPN and CDR2 is SVGIG (reference sequence). Specimen: CD4+ T cells sorted from blood, collected at approximately week 36, from a patient treated with tofacitinib. The sequence was collected from a human donor with alopecia areata. This chain joins TRBV30 and TRBJ2-3, with D possibly called TRBD1 or TRBD2 (6 bases each). This chain's CDR3 is CAWSVRGGWTDTQYF. DNA of the CDR3: TGTGCCTGGAGTGTACGAGGGGGGTGGACAGATACGCAGTATTTT.